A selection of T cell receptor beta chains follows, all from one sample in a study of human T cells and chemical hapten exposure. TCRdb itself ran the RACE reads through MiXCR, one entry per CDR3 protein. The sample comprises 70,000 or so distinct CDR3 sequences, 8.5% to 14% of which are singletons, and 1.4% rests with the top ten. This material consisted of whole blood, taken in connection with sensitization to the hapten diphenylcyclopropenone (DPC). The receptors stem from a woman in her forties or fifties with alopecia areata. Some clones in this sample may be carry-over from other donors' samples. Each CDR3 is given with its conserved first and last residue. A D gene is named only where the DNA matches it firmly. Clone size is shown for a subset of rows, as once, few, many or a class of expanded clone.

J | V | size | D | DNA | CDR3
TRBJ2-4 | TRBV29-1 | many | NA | TGCAGCGCATATGCGCCCAAAAACATTCAGTACTTC | CSAYAPKNIQYF
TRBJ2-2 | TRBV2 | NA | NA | TGTGCCAGCAGCACACAGCTCACCGGGGAGCTGTTTTTT | CASSTQLTGELFF
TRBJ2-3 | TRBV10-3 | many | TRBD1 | TGTGCCATCAGTGACCTGACAGGGTCAACAGATACGCAGTATTTT | CAISDLTGSTDTQYF
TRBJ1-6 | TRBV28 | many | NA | TGTGCCAGCAGATTCAGCGTTATTTCACCCCTCCACTTT | CASRFSVISPLHF
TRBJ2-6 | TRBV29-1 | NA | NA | TGCAGCGTTGCAAATTACTCTGGGGCCAACGTCCTGACTTTC | CSVANYSGANVLTF
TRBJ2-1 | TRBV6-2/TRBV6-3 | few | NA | TGTGCCAGCAATGACGACTACAATGAGCAGTTCTTC | CASNDDYNEQFF
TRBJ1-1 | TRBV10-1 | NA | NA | TGCGCCAGCAGTGAGATCCGTATGGCTCTCTTGAACTGTCGCGACACTGAAGCTTTCTTT | CASSEIRMALLNCRDTEAFF
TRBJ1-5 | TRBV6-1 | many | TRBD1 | TGTGCCAGCATGACAGGGATGGGTTCGGATCAGCCCCAGCATTTT | CASMTGMGSDQPQHF
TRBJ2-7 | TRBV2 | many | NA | TGTGCCAGCAGTGAACAGGGGACCTCCTACGAGCAGTACTTC | CASSEQGTSYEQYF
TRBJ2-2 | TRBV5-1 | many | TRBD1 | TGCGCCAGCAGCACCGGCTTTCCGGACAGGGGGGACACCGGGGAGCTGTTTTTT | CASSTGFPDRGDTGELFF
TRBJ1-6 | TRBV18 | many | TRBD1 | TGTGCCAGCTCACCTTCGGGGGGACAGGGTTCACCCCTCCACTTT | CASSPSGGQGSPLHF
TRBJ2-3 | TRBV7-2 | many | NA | TGTGCCAGCAGCTTAGGGGGGGCAGACACAGATACGCAGTATTTT | CASSLGGADTDTQYF
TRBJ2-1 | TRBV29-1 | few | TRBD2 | TGCAGCGTCCTAGCGGGGGGATTCTCCAATGAGCAGTTCTTC | CSVLAGGFSNEQFF
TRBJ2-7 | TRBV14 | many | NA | TGTGCCAGCAGCCAAGTTGGGGTAACCTACGAGCAGTACTTC | CASSQVGVTYEQYF
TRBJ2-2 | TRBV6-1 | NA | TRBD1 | TGTGCCAGCAGTGAAGCCGGGACAGGGGTGTACGGGGAGCTGTTTTTT | CASSEAGTGVYGELFF
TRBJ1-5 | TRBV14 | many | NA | TGTGCCAGCAGCTCCCAGACCGTCGGTCCCCAGCATTTT | CASSSQTVGPQHF
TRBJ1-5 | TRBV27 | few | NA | TGTGCCAGCAGTCCAGACGTAGGCCAGCCCCAGCATTTT | CASSPDVGQPQHF
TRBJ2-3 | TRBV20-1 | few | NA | TGCAGTGCTAAAAGGGGGAGTGGCACAGATACGCAGTATTTT | CSAKRGSGTDTQYF
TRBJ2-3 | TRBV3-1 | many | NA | TGTGCCAGCAGCCCCACCCGGCGGCGCACAGATACGCAGTATTTT | CASSPTRRRTDTQYF
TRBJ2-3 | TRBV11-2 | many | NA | TGTGCCAGCAGCTTTGCTCGGACTCTAGGCCCCACAGATACGCAGTATTTT | CASSFARTLGPTDTQYF
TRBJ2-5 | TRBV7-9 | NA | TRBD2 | TGTGCCAGCAGCTTAGGGGCCAGCGGGACCCTCCCAGAGACCCAGTACTTC | CASSLGASGTLPETQYF
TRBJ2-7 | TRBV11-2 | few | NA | TGTGCCAGCAGCCGACAGGACTCCTACGAGCAGTACTTC | CASSRQDSYEQYF
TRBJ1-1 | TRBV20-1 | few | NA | TGCAGTGCTGCCGAGGGTAACACTGAAGCTTTCTTT | CSAAEGNTEAFF
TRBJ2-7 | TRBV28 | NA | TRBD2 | TGTGCCAGCAGTTTATCCAGCATGGGAGGGTACGAGCAGTACTTC | CASSLSSMGGYEQYF
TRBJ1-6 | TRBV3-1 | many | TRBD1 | TGTGCCAGCAGCCAGTGGGAAGGGGGCATGGGTTCACCCCTCCACTTT | CASSQWEGGMGSPLHF
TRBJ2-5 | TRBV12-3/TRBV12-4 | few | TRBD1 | TGTGCCAGTAGAGGGACAGGGGAAACCCAGTACTTC | CASRGTGETQYF
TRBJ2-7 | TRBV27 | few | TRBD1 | TGTGCCAGCAGTTTCCAAGGGGGCCGGGAGCAGTACTTC | CASSFQGGREQYF
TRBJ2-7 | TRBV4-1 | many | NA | TGCGCCAGCAGGTTAGAAGGGGGTAGCTACGAGCAGTACTTC | CASRLEGGSYEQYF
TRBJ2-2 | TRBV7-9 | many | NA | TGTGCCAGCGCAGAAGGGGTGCGGACCGGGGAGCTGTTTTTT | CASAEGVRTGELFF
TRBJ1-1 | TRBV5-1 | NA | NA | TGCGCCAGCAGCTTCGGGACCCCCCCAAAAGCTTTCTTT | CASSFGTPPKAFF
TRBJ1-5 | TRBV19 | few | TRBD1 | TGTGCCAGTAGCATCGGGGGGACAGATAGCAATCAGCCCCAGCATTTT | CASSIGGTDSNQPQHF
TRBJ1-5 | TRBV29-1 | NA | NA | TGCGGCGTTGAGTTTCAAGGGGAGCCCCAGCATTTT | CGVEFQGEPQHF
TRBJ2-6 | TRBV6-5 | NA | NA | TGTGCCAGCAAAACACCGGGTGGGGCCAACGTCCTGACTTTC | CASKTPGGANVLTF
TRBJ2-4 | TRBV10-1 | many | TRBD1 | TGCGCCAGCTCAGTCCGGGACAGTATACTAGCCAAAAACATTCAGTACTTC | CASSVRDSILAKNIQYF
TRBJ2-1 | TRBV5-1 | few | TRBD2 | TGCGCCAGCAGCTTGGAGCAGGGAGGGATTGGGAATGAGCAGTTCTTC | CASSLEQGGIGNEQFF
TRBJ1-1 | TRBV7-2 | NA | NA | TGTGCCAGCAGCTTAGCTTCCTGGGCCGTTGAAGCTTTCTTT | CASSLASWAVEAFF
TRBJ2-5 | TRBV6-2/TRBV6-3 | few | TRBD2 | TGTGCCAGCAGCCACGGACCAGCGGGGGGCCAAGAGACCCAGTACTTC | CASSHGPAGGQETQYF
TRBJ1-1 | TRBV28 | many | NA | TGTGCCAGCAGTTTAGTCGGGGGGCTTGGGACTGAAGCTTTCTTT | CASSLVGGLGTEAFF
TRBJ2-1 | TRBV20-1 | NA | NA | TGCAGTGCTAGAGATTCCCGCCTACCCTACAATGAGCAGTTCTTC | CSARDSRLPYNEQFF
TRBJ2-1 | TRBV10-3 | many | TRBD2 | TGTGCCATCAGCAGAAGGGCGGGAGAAGTCCACAATGAGCAGTTCTTC | CAISRRAGEVHNEQFF
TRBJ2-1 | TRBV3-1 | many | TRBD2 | TGTGCCAGCAGCCCCGGGAGCGGGAGTCCCCTCCTCTCCTACAATGAGCAGTTCTTC | CASSPGSGSPLLSYNEQFF
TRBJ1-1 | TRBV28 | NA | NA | TGTGCCACCTTGGGTGGGGGCAACACTGAAGCTTTCTTT | CATLGGGNTEAFF
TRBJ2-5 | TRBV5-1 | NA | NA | NA | CASSFGPGGAQTQYF
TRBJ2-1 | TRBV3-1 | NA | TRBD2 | TGTGCCAGCAGCCAACTAGCGGGCTCCTACAATGAGCAGTTCTTC | CASSQLAGSYNEQFF
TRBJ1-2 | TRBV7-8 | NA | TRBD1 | TGTGCCAGCAGCTTAGTCCAGGGGGCAGATGGCTACACCTTC | CASSLVQGADGYTF
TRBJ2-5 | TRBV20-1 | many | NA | TGCAGTGCTAGAGATTTTAGCGGCCAAGAGACCCAGTACTTC | CSARDFSGQETQYF
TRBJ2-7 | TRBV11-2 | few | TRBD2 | TGTGCCAGCAGCCGTCAAATTTTGAGCGGGGGCTACGAGCAGTACTTC | CASSRQILSGGYEQYF
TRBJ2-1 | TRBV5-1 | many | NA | TGCGCCAGCAGCTTGTTCTCAGGGATTAGTGAGCAGTTCTTC | CASSLFSGISEQFF
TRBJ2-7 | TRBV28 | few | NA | TGTGCCAGCAGTTTCGTCTGGTTAGCCTCCTACGAGCAGTACTTC | CASSFVWLASYEQYF
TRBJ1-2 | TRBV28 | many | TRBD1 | TGTGCCAGCAGCCAAAAGACAGGGTTTGGCGATGGCTACACCTTC | CASSQKTGFGDGYTF
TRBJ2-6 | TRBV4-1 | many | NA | TGCGCCAGCAGCCAAGGTTTGGGCAGTCGGACTGGGGCCAACGTCCTGACTTTC | CASSQGLGSRTGANVLTF
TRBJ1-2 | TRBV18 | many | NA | TGTGCCAGCACGGACTACTATGGCTACACCTTC | CASTDYYGYTF
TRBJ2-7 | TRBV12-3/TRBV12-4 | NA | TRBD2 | TGTGCCAGCTGTACTAGCGGGAGGTGCTACGAGCAGTACTTC | CASCTSGRCYEQYF
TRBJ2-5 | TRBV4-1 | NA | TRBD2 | TGCGCCAGCAGCCAAGGCGGCGGGGGGGCCCAAGAGACCCAGTACTTC | CASSQGGGGAQETQYF
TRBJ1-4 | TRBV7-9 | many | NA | TGTGCCAGCAGCCCCGCGGGAAATAATGAAAAACTGTTTTTT | CASSPAGNNEKLFF
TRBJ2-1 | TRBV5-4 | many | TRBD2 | TGTGCCAGCAGCTTTAGCGGGGGTAATGAGCAGTTCTTC | CASSFSGGNEQFF
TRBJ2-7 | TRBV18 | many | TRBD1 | TGTGCCAGCTCACCGGGACAGGCCCACGAGCAGTACTTC | CASSPGQAHEQYF
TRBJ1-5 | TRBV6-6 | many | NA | TGTGCCAGCAGTTACTCGGGGTCGGGGAACGACCAGCCCCAGCATTTT | CASSYSGSGNDQPQHF
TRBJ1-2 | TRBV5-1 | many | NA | TGCGCCAGCTCCTTGCTCAACTATGGCTACACCTTC | CASSLLNYGYTF